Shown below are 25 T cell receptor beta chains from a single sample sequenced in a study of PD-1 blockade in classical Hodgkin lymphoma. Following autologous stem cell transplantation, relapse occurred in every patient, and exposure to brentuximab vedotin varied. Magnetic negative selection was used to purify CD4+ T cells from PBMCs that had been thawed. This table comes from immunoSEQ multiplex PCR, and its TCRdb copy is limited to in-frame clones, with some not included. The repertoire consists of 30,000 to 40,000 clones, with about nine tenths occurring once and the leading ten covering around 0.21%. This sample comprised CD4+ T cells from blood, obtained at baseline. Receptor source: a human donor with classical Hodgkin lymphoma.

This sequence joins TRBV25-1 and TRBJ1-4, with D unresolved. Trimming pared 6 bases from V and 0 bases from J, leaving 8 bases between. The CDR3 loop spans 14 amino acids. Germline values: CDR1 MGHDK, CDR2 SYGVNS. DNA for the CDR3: TGTGCCAGCAGACCAGGCCCAACTAATGAAAAACTGTTTTTT. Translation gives CASRPGPTNEKLFF.

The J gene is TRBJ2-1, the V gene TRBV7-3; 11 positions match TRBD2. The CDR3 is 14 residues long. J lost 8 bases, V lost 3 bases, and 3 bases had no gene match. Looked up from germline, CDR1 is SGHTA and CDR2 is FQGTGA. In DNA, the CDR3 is TGTGCCAGCAGCTTGGGGACTAGCGGCGATGAGCAGTTCTTC. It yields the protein CASSLGTSGDEQFF.

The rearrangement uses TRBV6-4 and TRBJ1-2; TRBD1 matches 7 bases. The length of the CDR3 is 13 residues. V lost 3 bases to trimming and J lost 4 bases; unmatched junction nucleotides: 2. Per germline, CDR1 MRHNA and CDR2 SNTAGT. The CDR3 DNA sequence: TGTGCCAGCAGTGAGCAGGGGGGCTATGGCTACACCTTC. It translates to CASSEQGGYGYTF.

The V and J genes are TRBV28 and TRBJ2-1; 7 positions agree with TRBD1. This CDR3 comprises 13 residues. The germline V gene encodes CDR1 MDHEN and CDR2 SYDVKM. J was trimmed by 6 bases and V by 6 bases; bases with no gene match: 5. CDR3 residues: CASRTTGSNEQFF. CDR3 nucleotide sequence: TGTGCCAGCAGGACGACAGGGTCCAATGAGCAGTTCTTC.

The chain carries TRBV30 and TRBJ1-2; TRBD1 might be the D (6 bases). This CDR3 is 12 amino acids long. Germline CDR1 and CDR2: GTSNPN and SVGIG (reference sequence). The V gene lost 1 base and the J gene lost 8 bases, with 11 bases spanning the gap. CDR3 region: CAWSGEGGGYTF. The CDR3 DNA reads TGTGCCTGGAGTGGAGAGGGGGGAGGCTACACCTTC.

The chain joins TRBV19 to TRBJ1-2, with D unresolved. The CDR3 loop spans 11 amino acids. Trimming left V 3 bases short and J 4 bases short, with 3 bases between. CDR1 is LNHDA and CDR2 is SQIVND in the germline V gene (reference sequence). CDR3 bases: TGTGCCAGTAGTATGGCCTATGGCTACACCTTC. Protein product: CASSMAYGYTF.

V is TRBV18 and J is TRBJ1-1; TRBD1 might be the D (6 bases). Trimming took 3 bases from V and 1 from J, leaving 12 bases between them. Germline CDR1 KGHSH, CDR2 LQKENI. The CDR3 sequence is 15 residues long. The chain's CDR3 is CASSPTQGGNTEAFF. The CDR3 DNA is TGTGCCAGCTCACCTACACAAGGGGGGAACACTGAAGCTTTCTTT. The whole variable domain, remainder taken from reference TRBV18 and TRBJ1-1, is NAGVMQNPRHLVRRRGQEARLRCSPMKGHSHVYWYRQLPEEGLKFMVYLQKENIIDESGMPKERFSAEFPKEGPSILRIQQVVRGDSAAYFCASSPTQGGNTEAFFGQGTRLTVV.

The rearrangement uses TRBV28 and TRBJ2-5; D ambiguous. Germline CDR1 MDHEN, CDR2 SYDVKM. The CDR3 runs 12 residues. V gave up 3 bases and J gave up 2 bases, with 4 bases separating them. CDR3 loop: CASSLAQETQYF. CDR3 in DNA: TGTGCCAGCAGTTTGGCGCAAGAGACCCAGTACTTC. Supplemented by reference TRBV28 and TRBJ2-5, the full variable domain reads DVKVTQSSRYLVKRTGEKVFLECVQDMDHENMFWYRQDPGLGLRLIYFSYDVKMKEKGDIPEGYSVSREKKERFSLILESASTNQTSMYLCASSLAQETQYFGPGTRLLVL.

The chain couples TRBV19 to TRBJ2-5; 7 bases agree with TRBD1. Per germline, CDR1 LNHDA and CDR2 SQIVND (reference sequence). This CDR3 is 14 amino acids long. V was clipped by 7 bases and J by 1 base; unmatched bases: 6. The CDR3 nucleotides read TGTGCCAGTACGGAGAGGGGGCTCCAAGAGACCCAGTACTTC. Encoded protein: CASTERGLQETQYF.

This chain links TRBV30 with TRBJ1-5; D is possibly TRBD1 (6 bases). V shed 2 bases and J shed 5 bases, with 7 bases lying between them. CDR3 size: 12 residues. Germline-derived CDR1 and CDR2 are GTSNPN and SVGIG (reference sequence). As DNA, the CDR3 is TGTGCCTGGAGTAGGGGGTATCAGCCCCAGCATTTT. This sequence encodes CAWSRGYQPQHF.

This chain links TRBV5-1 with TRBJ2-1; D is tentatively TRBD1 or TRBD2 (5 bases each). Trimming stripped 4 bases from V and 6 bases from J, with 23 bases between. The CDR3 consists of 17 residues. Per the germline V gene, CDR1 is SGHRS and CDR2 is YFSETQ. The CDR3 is CASSARPGNDGGNEQFF. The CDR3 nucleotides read TGCGCCAGCAGCGCCCGACCCGGGAACGATGGGGGCAATGAGCAGTTCTTC.

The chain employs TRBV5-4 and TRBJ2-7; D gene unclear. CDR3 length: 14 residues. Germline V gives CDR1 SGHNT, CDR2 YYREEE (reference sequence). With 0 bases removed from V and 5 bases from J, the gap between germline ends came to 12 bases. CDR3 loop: CASSLEGGAHEQYF. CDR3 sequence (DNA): TGTGCCAGCAGCTTGGAAGGCGGCGCGCACGAGCAGTACTTC.

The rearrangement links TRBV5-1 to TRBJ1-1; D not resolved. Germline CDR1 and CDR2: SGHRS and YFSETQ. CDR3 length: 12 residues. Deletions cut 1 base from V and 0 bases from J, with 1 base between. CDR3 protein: CASSLLNTEAFF. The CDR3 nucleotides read TGCGCCAGCAGCTTGCTGAACACTGAAGCTTTCTTT.

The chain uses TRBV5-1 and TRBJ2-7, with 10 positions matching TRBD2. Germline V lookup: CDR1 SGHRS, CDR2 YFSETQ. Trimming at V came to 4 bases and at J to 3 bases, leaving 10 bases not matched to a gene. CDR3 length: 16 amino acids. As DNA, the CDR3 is TGCGCCAGCAGCCACTCCCTAGCGGGAGCTCACTACGAGCAGTACTTC. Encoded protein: CASSHSLAGAHYEQYF. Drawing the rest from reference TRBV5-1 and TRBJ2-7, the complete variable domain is KAGVTQTPRYLIKTRGQQVTLSCSPISGHRSVSWYQQTPGQGLQFLFEYFSETQRNKGNFPGRFSGRQFSNSRSEMNVSTLELGDSALYLCASSHSLAGAHYEQYFGPGTRLTVT.

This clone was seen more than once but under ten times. The CDR3 sequence: CVGGVDYGYTF. DNA for the CDR3: TGTGTGGGAGGGGTTGACTATGGCTACACCTTC. J is TRBJ1-2 and V is TRBV30, with TRBD1 as a possible D gene (5 bases). Germline V CDR1 and CDR2: GTSNPN, SVGIG (reference sequence). There are 11 residues in the CDR3. The variable domain in full, completed from reference TRBV30 and TRBJ1-2, reads SQTIHQWPATLVQPVGSPLSLECTVEGTSNPNLYWYRQAAGRGLQLLFYSVGIGQISSEVPQNLSASRPQDRQFILSSKKLLLSDSGFYLCVGGVDYGYTFGSGTRLTVV.

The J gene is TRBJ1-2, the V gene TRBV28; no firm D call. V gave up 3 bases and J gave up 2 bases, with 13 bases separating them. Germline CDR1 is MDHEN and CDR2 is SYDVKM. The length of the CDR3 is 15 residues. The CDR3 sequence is CASSFGDRANYGYTF. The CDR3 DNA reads TGTGCCAGCAGTTTCGGGGATCGGGCAAACTATGGCTACACCTTC.

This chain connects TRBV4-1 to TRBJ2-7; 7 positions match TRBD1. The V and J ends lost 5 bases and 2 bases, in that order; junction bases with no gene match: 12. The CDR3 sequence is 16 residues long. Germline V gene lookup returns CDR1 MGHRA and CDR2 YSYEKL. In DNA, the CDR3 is TGCGCCAGCAGCGAGAAACAGGGGCCCCAGACCTACGAGCAGTACTTC. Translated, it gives CASSEKQGPQTYEQYF.

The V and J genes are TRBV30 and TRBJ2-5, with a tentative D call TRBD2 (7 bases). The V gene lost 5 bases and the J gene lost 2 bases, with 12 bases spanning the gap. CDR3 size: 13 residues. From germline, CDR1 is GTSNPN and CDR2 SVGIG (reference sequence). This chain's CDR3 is CAWGGDKQETQYF. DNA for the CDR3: TGTGCCTGGGGGGGGGACAAACAAGAGACCCAGTACTTC.

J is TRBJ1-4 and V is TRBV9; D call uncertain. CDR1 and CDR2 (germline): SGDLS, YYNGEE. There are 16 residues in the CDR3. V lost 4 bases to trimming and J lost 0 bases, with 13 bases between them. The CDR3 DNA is TGTGCCAGCAGCCCCTTTACACATGCAACTAATGAAAAACTGTTTTTT. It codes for CASSPFTHATNEKLFF.

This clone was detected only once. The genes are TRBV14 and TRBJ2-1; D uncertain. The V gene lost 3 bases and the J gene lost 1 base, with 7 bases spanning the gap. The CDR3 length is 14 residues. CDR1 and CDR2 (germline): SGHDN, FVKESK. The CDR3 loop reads CASSHGPSYNEQFF. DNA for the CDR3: TGTGCCAGCAGCCATGGACCTTCCTACAATGAGCAGTTCTTC.

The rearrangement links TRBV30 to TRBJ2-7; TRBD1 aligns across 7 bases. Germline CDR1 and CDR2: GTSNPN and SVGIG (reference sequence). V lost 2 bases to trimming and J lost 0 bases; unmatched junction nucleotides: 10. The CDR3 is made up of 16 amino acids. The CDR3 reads CAWSLEGAFDSYEQYF. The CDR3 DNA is TGTGCCTGGAGTTTAGAGGGGGCCTTTGACTCCTACGAGCAGTACTTC.

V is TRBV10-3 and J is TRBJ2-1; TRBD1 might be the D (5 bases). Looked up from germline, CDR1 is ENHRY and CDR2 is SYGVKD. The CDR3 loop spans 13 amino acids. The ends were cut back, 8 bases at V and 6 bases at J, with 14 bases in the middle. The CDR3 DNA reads TGTGCCATCGTCGGCTCAGGGTCCAATGAGCAGTTCTTC. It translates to CAIVGSGSNEQFF.

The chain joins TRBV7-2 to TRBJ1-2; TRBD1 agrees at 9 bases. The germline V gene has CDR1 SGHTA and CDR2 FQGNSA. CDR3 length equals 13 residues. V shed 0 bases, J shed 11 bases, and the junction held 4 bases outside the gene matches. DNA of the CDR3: TGTGCCAGCAGCTTAGCCCGGGACAGGGATTACACCTTC. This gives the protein CASSLARDRDYTF.

The CDR3 DNA is TGCGCCAGCAGCTCGCCGACGAACAGGGTAGAGAACTATGGCTACACCTTC. It encodes CASSSPTNRVENYGYTF. The V call is TRBV5-1, the J call TRBJ1-2; tentative D call: TRBD1 (6 bases). From germline, CDR1 is SGHRS and CDR2 YFSETQ. This CDR3 spans 17 amino acids. The V gene lost 3 bases and the J gene lost 2 bases, with 20 bases spanning the gap.

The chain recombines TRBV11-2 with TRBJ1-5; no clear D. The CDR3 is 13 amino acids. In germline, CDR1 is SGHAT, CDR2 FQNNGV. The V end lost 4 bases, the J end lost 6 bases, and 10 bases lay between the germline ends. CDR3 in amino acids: CASSSSLVQPQHF. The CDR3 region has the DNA TGTGCCAGCAGCTCATCTCTGGTTCAGCCCCAGCATTTT.